The 24 T cell receptor beta chains below come from one sample, sequenced in a study of PD-1 blockade in classical Hodgkin lymphoma (dated by TCRdb to the early 2020s). The method behind the library was the immunoSEQ multiplex PCR assay. What TCRdb holds here is the immuneACCESS table cut down to in-frame rearrangements. Part of the clones is not present; checked against another copy, under half of the missing clones reflect an unresolved V gene, and the others are unexplained. Across this sample there are 110,000 or so clones, with 80% to 90% seen only once. Nearly 20% of the sample rests with the top ten. The sample's time point label, decoded: cycle 2 day 1 (C2D1) of nivolumab. Every trial patient had relapsed following autologous stem cell transplantation, and prior brentuximab vedotin exposure was what differed among cohorts A, B and C. The sequenced sample was peripheral blood mononuclear cells (PBMCs), obtained before the second cycle of nivolumab. The source is a human donor with classical Hodgkin lymphoma.

The V gene is TRBV6-5, the J gene TRBJ1-5, with 7 bases fitting TRBD1. The V and J ends lost 4 bases and 5 bases, in that order; junction bases with no gene match: 2. The germline V gene has CDR1 MNHEY and CDR2 SVGAGI. The CDR3 totals 13 residues. The CDR3 region is CASSSGGYQPQHF. The CDR3, as DNA: TGTGCCAGCAGTTCAGGGGGTTATCAGCCCCAGCATTTT.

V gene TRBV7-2 combines with J gene TRBJ1-1; a possible D gene is TRBD1 (5 bases). This CDR3 has 15 residues. Trimming stripped 2 bases from V and 1 base from J, with 11 bases between. Germline assignment: CDR1 SGHTA and CDR2 FQGNSA. For the CDR3, the DNA is TGTGCCAGCAGCTTACGGGACTGGGAGAACACTGAAGCTTTCTTT. Amino acids: CASSLRDWENTEAFF.

The chain links TRBV19 to TRBJ1-2, with D possibly matching TRBD1 (5 bases). The germline V gene encodes CDR1 LNHDA and CDR2 SQIVND (reference sequence). The CDR3 has 13 residues. Trimming took 7 bases from V and 6 from J, leaving 15 bases between them. CDR3 nucleotide sequence: TGTGCCAGTAATCATGGGGGTGATCATGGCTACACCTTC. Amino acids: CASNHGGDHGYTF.

The chain links TRBV5-4 to TRBJ2-1, with 8 bases matching TRBD1. The CDR3 consists of 13 residues. Germline V CDR1 and CDR2: SGHNT, YYREEE (reference sequence). The V and J ends lost 0 bases and 13 bases, in that order; junction bases with no gene match: 6. CDR3 nucleotide sequence: TGTGCCAGCAGCTTGGCCGGACAGGGCCTTCAGTTCTTC. Translation gives CASSLAGQGLQFF. Looking up the rest from reference TRBV5-4 and TRBJ2-1 gives the full variable domain: ETGVTQSPTHLIKTRGQQVTLRCSSQSGHNTVSWYQQALGQGPQFIFQYYREEENGRGNFPPRFSGLQFPNYSSELNVNALELDDSALYLCASSLAGQGLQFFGPGTRLTVL.

The V and J genes are TRBV27 and TRBJ2-1, with 7 nucleotides matching TRBD1. The CDR3 is made up of 15 amino acids. In germline, CDR1 is MNHEY, CDR2 SMNVEV (reference sequence). After removal of 5 bases from V and 2 bases from J, the junction contained 6 bases not matched to a gene. The CDR3 here is CASSPGQNPYNEQFF. The CDR3, as DNA: TGTGCCAGCAGTCCGGGACAGAACCCCTACAATGAGCAGTTCTTC.

The chain is built from TRBV7-2 and TRBJ2-3, with D possibly being TRBD2 (6 bases). Germline V gene data show CDR1 as SGHTA and CDR2 as FQGNSA. V dropped 5 bases and J dropped 3 bases, with 18 bases sitting between them. There are 16 residues in the CDR3. The CDR3, as DNA: TGTGCCAGCAGCCAACGGTCCGGGAGCGGAACAGATACGCAGTATTTT. It codes for CASSQRSGSGTDTQYF.

V is TRBV7-5 and J is TRBJ2-7; TRBD2 is the table's D call and was not checked against the DNA. TRBV7-5 is reported as a pseudogene. The CDR3 totals 16 residues. CDR3 protein: CVRSLDGTSGPYEQYF. In DNA, the CDR3 is TGTGTCAGAAGCTTAGACGGGACTAGCGGGCCCTACGAGCAGTACTTC.

In nucleotides, the CDR3 is TGTGCCAGCTCACCAGGGTCTGCCTCCTACGAGCAGTACTTC. It is translated as CASSPGSASYEQYF. This chain links TRBV18 with TRBJ2-7; no definite D call. The CDR3 length is 14 residues. V gave up 2 bases and J gave up 0 bases, with 8 bases separating them. In germline, CDR1 is KGHSH, CDR2 LQKENI. The full variable domain, rest sourced from reference TRBV18 and TRBJ2-7, is NAGVMQNPRHLVRRRGQEARLRCSPMKGHSHVYWYRQLPEEGLKFMVYLQKENIIDESGMPKERFSAEFPKEGPSILRIQQVVRGDSAAYFCASSPGSASYEQYFGPGTRLTVT.

In this sample, this clone turned up once. This chain uses TRBV27 with TRBJ2-7, with D possibly TRBD1 on 5 matching bases. The CDR3 length is 13 residues. Deletions cut 5 bases from V and 2 bases from J, with 10 bases between. In germline, CDR1 is MNHEY, CDR2 SMNVEV (reference sequence). DNA of the CDR3: TGTGCCAGCAGTCTGACAGCTACCTACGAGCAGTACTTC. Translated, it gives CASSLTATYEQYF.

The J gene is TRBJ1-3, the V gene TRBV5-6; no definite D call. The germline V and J ends were trimmed by 1 base and 0 bases, with 8 bases remaining between them. The germline V gene has CDR1 SGHDT and CDR2 YYEEEE. This CDR3 is 15 amino acids long. The CDR3 loop reads CASSLPAPSGNTIYF. DNA of the CDR3: TGTGCCAGCAGCTTGCCCGCCCCCTCTGGAAACACCATATATTTT.

V usage is TRBV5-4 and J usage is TRBJ1-3, with D perhaps TRBD1 (6 bases). There are 13 residues in the CDR3. V lost 0 bases and J 7 bases, leaving 8 bases between the germline ends. CDR1 SGHNT and CDR2 YYREEE come from the germline V gene (reference sequence). CDR3 in DNA: TGTGCCAGCAGCTTGGACAGGGTGAACACCATATATTTT. Translation: CASSLDRVNTIYF. The full variable domain, completed using reference TRBV5-4 and TRBJ1-3, is ETGVTQSPTHLIKTRGQQVTLRCSSQSGHNTVSWYQQALGQGPQFIFQYYREEENGRGNFPPRFSGLQFPNYSSELNVNALELDDSALYLCASSLDRVNTIYFGEGSWLTVV.

The V and J genes are TRBV4-3 and TRBJ1-1, with a tentative D call TRBD1 (5 bases). Germline V gives CDR1 LGHNA, CDR2 YSLEER. CDR3 size: 18 residues. V lost 7 bases and J lost 1, with 25 bases in between. The CDR3 spells CASTPTPQPGTGNTEAFF. CDR3 nucleotides: TGCGCCAGCACCCCTACCCCCCAACCCGGGACGGGGAACACTGAAGCTTTCTTT.

The rearrangement links TRBV21-1 to TRBJ1-2; no check of the table's D call, TRBD1, against the DNA was made. TRBV21-1 is annotated as a pseudogene. The CDR3 has 15 residues. CDR3 sequence reads: CASSKAGTGHYGYTF. The CDR3 DNA sequence: TGTGCCAGCAGCAAAGCGGGTACAGGGCACTATGGCTACACCTTC.

This clone has only one observation. The rearrangement links TRBV15 to TRBJ2-3; 13 positions match TRBD2. Germline V gene lookup returns CDR1 LNHNV and CDR2 YYDKDF (reference sequence). CDR3 length equals 20 residues. Trimming cost V 1 base and J 1 base; bases outside gene matches: 11. The CDR3 is CATSRVRLTSGRAGTDTQYF. In DNA, the CDR3 is TGTGCCACCAGCAGAGTTAGGTTAACTAGCGGGAGGGCTGGCACAGATACGCAGTATTTT.

The V call is TRBV5-1, the J call TRBJ1-1; 7 nucleotides line up with TRBD1. Germline lookup yields CDR1 SGHRS and CDR2 YFSETQ. This CDR3 comprises 13 residues. V trimming: 4 bases; J trimming: 5 bases; junction bases outside the gene matches: 5. As DNA, the CDR3 is TGCGCCAGCAGCAGGACAGGTTCGACTGAAGCTTTCTTT. The encoded protein is CASSRTGSTEAFF.

The chain recombines TRBV2 with TRBJ1-2; 8 bases agree with TRBD1. Germline lookup yields CDR1 SNHLY and CDR2 FYNNEI. The CDR3 spans 16 residues. V was pared by 4 bases and J by 3 bases, with 10 bases of the junction left unmatched. The DNA of the CDR3 is TGTGCCAGCAGTGGCGCGGCAGGGGGCCAGTACTATGGCTACACCTTC. Encoded protein: CASSGAAGGQYYGYTF.

The rearrangement links TRBV18 to TRBJ2-1; D remains unclear. The CDR3 loop spans 14 amino acids. Germline V gene data show CDR1 as KGHSH and CDR2 as LQKENI. The germline V and J ends were trimmed by 4 bases and 0 bases, with 7 bases remaining between them. CDR3 sequence: CASSQRSSYNEQFF. The DNA for the CDR3 is TGTGCCAGCTCACAACGGAGCTCCTACAATGAGCAGTTCTTC.

J is TRBJ1-5 and V is TRBV28; TRBD1 is a possible D gene (6 bases). V was trimmed by 8 bases and J by 4 bases, leaving 18 bases between them. CDR3 size: 15 residues. Germline CDR1 MDHEN, CDR2 SYDVKM. CDR3 bases: TGTGCCAGCCTCGGAGGGGGGTGGAGGAATCAGCCCCAGCATTTT. Translation: CASLGGGWRNQPQHF.

The chain couples TRBV2 to TRBJ1-1, with 7 bases that match TRBD1. V trimming: 6 bases; J trimming: 4 bases; junction bases outside the gene matches: 2. The CDR3 has 12 amino acids. Germline lookup yields CDR1 SNHLY and CDR2 FYNNEI. Written as DNA, the CDR3 is TGTGCCAGCAGATCAGGGGGCACTGAAGCTTTCTTT. Protein sequence: CASRSGGTEAFF.

This rearrangement joins TRBV11-1 to TRBJ1-1; 9 bases map to TRBD1. J was trimmed by 4 bases and V by 5 bases; bases with no gene match: 17. There are 18 residues in the CDR3. CDR1 SGHAT and CDR2 FQDESV come from the germline V gene (reference sequence). The CDR3 coding sequence is TGTGCCAGCAGCCGCCGGACAGGGGTTTTTTCGGAGGCCACTGAAGCTTTCTTT. Translating gives CASSRRTGVFSEATEAFF.

V and J are TRBV19 and TRBJ1-2; weak D call: TRBD1 (5 bases). Trimming cost V 3 bases and J 0 bases, with 8 bases left between them. There are 14 residues in the CDR3. The germline V gene encodes CDR1 LNHDA and CDR2 SQIVND (reference sequence). The CDR3 is CASSIGTANYGYTF. The CDR3, as DNA: TGTGCCAGTAGTATCGGGACTGCTAACTATGGCTACACCTTC.

This rearrangement joins TRBV18 to TRBJ2-7; D might be TRBD1 (6 bases). The germline V gene encodes CDR1 KGHSH and CDR2 LQKENI. Deletions cut 3 bases from V and 0 bases from J, with 9 bases between. CDR3 length equals 14 residues. CDR3 residues: CASSPGTNSYEQYF. Here the CDR3 DNA reads TGTGCCAGCTCACCCGGGACAAACTCCTACGAGCAGTACTTC.

This clone was recorded once. This rearrangement joins TRBV25-1 to TRBJ1-5; possibly TRBD1 for D (5 bases). This CDR3 region has 15 residues. Germline lookup yields CDR1 MGHDK and CDR2 SYGVNS. Trimming shortened V by 4 bases and J by 2 bases, and 12 bases separated the two germline ends. The CDR3 DNA reads TGTGCCAGCAGTGGGGTAGGGACCGGCAATCAGCCCCAGCATTTT. It is translated as CASSGVGTGNQPQHF.

This chain joins TRBV5-1 and TRBJ1-4, with D perhaps matching TRBD1 (5 bases). The CDR3 loop spans 15 amino acids. Germline-derived CDR1 and CDR2 are SGHRS and YFSETQ. V lost 4 bases, J lost 5 bases, and 15 bases lay in between. The CDR3 here is CASSTDRVENEKLFF. The DNA for the CDR3 is TGCGCCAGCAGCACCGACAGAGTCGAGAATGAAAAACTGTTTTTT.